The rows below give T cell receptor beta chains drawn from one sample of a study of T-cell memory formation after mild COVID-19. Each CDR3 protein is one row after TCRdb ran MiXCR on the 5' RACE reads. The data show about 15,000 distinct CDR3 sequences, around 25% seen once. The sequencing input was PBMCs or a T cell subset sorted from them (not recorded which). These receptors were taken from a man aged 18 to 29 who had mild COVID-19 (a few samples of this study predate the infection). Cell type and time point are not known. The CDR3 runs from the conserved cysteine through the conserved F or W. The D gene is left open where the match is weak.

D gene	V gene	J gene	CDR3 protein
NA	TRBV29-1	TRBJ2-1	CSVVTAFSLEQFF
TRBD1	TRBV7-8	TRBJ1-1	CASSGGGGRNTEAFF
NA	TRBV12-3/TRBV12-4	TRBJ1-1	CASSYSMNTEAFF
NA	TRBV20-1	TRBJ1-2	CSARDTGPYGYTF
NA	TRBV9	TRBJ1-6	CASSVTLYSSPLHF
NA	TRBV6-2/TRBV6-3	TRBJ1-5	CASSLVWGAYQPQHF
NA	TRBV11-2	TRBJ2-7	CASSHEGGRWEQYF
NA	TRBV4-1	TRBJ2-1	CASSQVDLGFRSYNEQFF
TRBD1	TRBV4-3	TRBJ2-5	CASSQADRQETQYF
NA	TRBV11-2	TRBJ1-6	CASSSRGGASDNSPLHF
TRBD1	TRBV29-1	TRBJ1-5	CSDPTGGNQPQHF
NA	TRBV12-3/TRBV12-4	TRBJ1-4	CASRRTPDLNEKLFF
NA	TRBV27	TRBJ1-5	CASSPPIGLGQPQHF
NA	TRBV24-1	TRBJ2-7	CATSDGYEQYF
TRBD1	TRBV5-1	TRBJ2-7	CASSDRGFIGEQYF
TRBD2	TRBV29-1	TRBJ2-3	CSVEFFLYLPAGNTDTQYF
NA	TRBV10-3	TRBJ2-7	CAIIFFPGHTSGEQYF
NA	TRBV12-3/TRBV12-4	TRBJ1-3	CASSPDPSRQYTIYF